These 5 T cell receptor beta chains came from one sample sequenced in a study of Graves' ophthalmopathy and Graves' hyperthyroidism. TCR beta CDR3 regions were amplified from RNA transcripts. HTBI primers were used in a first-round RT-PCR, which preceded a second-round multiplex PCR. One entry per CDR3 protein, called by TCRdb with MiXCR from the multiplex PCR reads. Of some 520,000 distinct CDR3 sequences in the sample, 13% to 15% were seen once. What was sequenced was blood. The receptors shown here come from a woman aged 30 to 39 with Graves' ophthalmopathy.

There are many counts of this clonotype. The rearrangement uses TRBV6-2 or TRBV6-3 and TRBJ1-1; 11 bases match TRBD1. The germline V gene has CDR1 MNHEY and CDR2 SVGEGT. CDR3 length: 16 residues. Unmatched junction bases numbered 5, after V lost 2 bases and J lost 3 bases. The CDR3 reads CASSYRTGGLDTEAFF. The CDR3 DNA follows: TGTGCCAGCAGTTACCGGACAGGGGGCTTGGACACTGAAGCTTTCTTT.

This clonotype was counted at least ten times. This chain joins TRBV2 and TRBJ1-5; perhaps TRBD1 as D (6 bases). This CDR3 comprises 14 residues. Between the trimmed V and J ends, which lost 5 bases and 1 base, there was a span of 9 bases. Germline V gene lookup returns CDR1 SNHLY and CDR2 FYNNEI. This CDR3 is CASSSGQSNQPQHF. Here the CDR3 DNA reads TGTGCCAGCAGTTCAGGACAGAGCAATCAGCCCCAGCATTTT.

This rearrangement joins TRBV27 to TRBJ2-7, with D perhaps TRBD2 (5 bases). The CDR3 sequence is 15 residues long. V was clipped by 3 bases and J by 5 bases, with 17 bases between them. The germline V gene encodes CDR1 MNHEY and CDR2 SMNVEV (reference sequence). In DNA form, the CDR3 reads TGTGCCAGCAGTTTTTGGGGAGAGAAGGCACACGAGCAGTACTTC. It is translated as CASSFWGEKAHEQYF.

This clonotype was counted between two and nine times. Germline is not matched at one junction end, which may reflect a read error. V usage is TRBV6-5 and J usage is TRBJ2-5; D tentatively reads TRBD1 or TRBD2 (5 bases each). Germline V gene lookup returns CDR1 MNHEY and CDR2 SVGAGI. The CDR3 spans 13 residues. CDR3 coding DNA: TGTGCCAGCAGTCGTGCAGGGAGAGAGACCAAGTACTTC. Amino acid sequence: CASSRAGRETKYF.

This clonotype was recorded many times. A much larger clone lies one base from this, so it may be a read error. This chain connects TRBV7-8 to TRBJ1-5, with 7 bases aligning to TRBD1. The V and J ends lost 6 bases and 2 bases, in that order; junction bases with no gene match: 10. Germline V gives CDR1 SGHVS, CDR2 FQNEAQ. The CDR3 runs 16 residues. CDR3 bases: TGTGCCAGCAGACCGACAGGGCAGATGGGCAATCAGCCCCAGCATTTT. This codes for CASRPTGQMGNQPQHF.